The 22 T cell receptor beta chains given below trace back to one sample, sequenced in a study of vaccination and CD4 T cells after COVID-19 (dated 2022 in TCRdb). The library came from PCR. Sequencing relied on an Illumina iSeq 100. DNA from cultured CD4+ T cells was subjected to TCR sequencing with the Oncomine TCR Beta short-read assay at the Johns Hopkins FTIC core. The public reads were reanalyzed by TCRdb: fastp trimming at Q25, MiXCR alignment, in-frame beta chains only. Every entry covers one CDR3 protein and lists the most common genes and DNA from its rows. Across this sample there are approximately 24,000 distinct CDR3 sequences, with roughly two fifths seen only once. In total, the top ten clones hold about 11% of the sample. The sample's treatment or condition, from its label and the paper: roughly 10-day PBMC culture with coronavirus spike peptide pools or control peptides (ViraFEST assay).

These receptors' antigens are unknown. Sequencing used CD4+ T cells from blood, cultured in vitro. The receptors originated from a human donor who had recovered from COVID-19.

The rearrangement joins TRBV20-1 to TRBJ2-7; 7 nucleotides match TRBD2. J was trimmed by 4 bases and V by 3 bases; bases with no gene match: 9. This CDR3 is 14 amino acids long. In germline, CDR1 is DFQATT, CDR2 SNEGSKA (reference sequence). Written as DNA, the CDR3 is TGCAGTGCTAGCCCTTCCGGGACTACATACGAGCAGTACTTC. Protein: CSASPSGTTYEQYF.

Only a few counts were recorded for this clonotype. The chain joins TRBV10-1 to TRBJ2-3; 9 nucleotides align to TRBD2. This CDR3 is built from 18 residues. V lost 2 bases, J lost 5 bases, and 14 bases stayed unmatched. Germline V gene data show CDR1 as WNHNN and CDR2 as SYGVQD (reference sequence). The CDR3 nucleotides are TGCGCCAGCAGTGAGCTGGTTGGCGGGAGGGCTTTTGGAGATACGCAGTATTTT. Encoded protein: CASSELVGGRAFGDTQYF.

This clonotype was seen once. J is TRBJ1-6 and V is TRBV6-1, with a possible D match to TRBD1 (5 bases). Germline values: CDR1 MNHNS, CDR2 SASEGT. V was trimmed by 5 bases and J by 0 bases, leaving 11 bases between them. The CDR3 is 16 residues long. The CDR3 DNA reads TGTGCCAGCAGTAGAGGGGAAAACTCCTATAATTCACCCCTCCACTTT. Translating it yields CASSRGENSYNSPLHF.

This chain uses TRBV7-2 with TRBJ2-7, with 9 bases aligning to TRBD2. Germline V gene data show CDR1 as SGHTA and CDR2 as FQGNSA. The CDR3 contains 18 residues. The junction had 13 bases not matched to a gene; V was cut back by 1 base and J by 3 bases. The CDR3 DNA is TGTGCCAGCAGCTTAGTTCCGGCTAGCGGGAAATACTTCTACGAGCAGTACTTC. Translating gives CASSLVPASGKYFYEQYF.

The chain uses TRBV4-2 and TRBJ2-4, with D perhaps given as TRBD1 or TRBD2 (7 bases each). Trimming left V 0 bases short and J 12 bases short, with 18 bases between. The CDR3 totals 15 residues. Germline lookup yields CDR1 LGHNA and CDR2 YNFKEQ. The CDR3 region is CASSQDLRQGGAQYF. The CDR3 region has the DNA TGTGCCAGCAGCCAAGATCTAAGACAGGGAGGGGCTCAGTACTTC.

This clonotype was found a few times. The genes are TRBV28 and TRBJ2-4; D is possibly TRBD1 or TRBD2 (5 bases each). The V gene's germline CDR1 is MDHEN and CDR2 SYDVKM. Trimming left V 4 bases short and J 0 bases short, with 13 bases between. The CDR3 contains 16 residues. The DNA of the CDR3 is TGTGCCAGCAGTTGGGGGTTGGGTTTAGCCAAAAACATTCAGTACTTC. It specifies CASSWGLGLAKNIQYF.

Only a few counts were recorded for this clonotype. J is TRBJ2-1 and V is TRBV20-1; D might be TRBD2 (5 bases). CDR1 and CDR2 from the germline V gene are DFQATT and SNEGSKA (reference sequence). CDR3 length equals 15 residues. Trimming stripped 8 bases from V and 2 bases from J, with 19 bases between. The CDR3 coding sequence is TGCAGTACCGGGGTGTCCGGAAGGCCCTACAATGAGCAGTTCTTC. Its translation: CSTGVSGRPYNEQFF.

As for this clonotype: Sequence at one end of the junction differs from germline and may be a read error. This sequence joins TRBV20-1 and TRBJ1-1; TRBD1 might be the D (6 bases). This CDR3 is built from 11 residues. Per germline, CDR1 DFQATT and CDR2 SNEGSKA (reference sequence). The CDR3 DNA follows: TGCAGTTCCGGCGGGACATATTTTACCTTTTTT. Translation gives CSSGGTYFTFF.

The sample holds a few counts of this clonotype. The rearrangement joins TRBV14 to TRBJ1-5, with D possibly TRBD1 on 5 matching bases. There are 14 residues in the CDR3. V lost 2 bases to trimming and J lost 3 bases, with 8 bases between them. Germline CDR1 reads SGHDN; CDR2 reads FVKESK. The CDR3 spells CASSQTGVNQPQHF. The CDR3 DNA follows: TGTGCCAGCAGCCAAACGGGGGTCAATCAGCCCCAGCATTTT.

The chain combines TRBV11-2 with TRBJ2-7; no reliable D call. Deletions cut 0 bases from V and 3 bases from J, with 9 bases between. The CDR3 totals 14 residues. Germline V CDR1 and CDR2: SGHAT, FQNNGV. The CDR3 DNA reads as TGTGCCAGCAGCTTAGATAAACCTCTCTACGAGCAGTACTTC. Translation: CASSLDKPLYEQYF. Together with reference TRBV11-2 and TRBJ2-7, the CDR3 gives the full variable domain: EAGVAQSPRYKIIEKRQSVAFWCNPISGHATLYWYQQILGQGPKLLIQFQNNGVVDDSQLPKDRFSAERLKGVDSTLKIQPAKLEDSAVYLCASSLDKPLYEQYFGPGTRLTVT.

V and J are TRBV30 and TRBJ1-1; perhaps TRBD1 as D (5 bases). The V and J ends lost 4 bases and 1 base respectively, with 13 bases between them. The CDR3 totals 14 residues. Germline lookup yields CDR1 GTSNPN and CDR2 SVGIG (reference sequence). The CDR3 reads CAWNWGGGNTEAFF. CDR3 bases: TGTGCCTGGAACTGGGGGGGAGGGAACACTGAAGCTTTCTTT.

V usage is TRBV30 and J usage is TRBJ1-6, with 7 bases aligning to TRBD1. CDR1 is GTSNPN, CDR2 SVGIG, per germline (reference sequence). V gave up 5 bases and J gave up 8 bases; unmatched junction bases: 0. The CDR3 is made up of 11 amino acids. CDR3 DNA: TGTGCCTGGGACAGGGATTCACCCCTCCACTTT. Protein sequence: CAWDRDSPLHF.

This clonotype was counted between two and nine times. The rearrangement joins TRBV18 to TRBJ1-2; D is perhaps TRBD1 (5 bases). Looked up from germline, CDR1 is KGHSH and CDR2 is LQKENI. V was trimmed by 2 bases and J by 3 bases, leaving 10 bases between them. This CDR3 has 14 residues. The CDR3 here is CASSPGTLDYGYTF. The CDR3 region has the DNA TGTGCCAGCTCACCAGGGACCCTGGACTATGGCTACACCTTC.

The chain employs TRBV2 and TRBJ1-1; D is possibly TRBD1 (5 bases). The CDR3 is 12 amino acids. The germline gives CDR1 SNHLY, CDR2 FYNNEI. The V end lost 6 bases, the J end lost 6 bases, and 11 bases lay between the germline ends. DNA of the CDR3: TGTGCCAGCAGCGCGGACATCGCTGAAGCTTTCTTT. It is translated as CASSADIAEAFF.

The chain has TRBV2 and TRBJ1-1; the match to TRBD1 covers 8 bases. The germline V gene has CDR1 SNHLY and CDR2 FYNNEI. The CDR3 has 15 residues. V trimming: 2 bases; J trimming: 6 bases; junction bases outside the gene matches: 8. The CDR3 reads CASSERQGFFAEAFF. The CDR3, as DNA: TGTGCCAGCAGTGAACGACAGGGGTTTTTCGCTGAAGCTTTCTTT.

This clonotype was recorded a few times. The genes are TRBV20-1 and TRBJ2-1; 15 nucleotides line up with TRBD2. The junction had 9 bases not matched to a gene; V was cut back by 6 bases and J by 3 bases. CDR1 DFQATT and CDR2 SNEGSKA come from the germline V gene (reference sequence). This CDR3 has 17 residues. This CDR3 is CSASKVGLAGGYNEQFF. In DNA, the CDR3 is TGCAGTGCCTCAAAGGTGGGACTAGCGGGGGGCTACAATGAGCAGTTCTTC.

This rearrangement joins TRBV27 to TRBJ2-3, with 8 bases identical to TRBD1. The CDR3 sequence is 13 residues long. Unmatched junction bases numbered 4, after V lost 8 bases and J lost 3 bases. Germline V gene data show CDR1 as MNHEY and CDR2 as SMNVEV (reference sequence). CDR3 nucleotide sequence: TGTGCCAGCCAGGGGGCAAGTACAGATACGCAGTATTTT. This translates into CASQGASTDTQYF.

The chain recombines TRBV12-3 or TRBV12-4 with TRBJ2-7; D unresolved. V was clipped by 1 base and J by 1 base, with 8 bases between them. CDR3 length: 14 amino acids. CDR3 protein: CASSLVGDSYEQYF. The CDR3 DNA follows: TGTGCCAGCAGTTTAGTGGGCGATTCCTACGAGCAGTACTTC.

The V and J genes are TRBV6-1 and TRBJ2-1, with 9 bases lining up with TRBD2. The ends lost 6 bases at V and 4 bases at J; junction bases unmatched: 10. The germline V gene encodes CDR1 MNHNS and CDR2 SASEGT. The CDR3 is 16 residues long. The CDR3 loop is CASREFSGRRYNEQFF. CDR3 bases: TGTGCCAGCAGAGAGTTTAGCGGGAGAAGGTACAATGAGCAGTTCTTC.

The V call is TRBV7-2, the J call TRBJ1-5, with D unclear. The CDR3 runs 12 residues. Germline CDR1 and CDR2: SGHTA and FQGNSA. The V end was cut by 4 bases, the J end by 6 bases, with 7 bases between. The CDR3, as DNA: TGTGCCAGCAGCTCGGATCGTCAGCCCCAGCATTTT. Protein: CASSSDRQPQHF.

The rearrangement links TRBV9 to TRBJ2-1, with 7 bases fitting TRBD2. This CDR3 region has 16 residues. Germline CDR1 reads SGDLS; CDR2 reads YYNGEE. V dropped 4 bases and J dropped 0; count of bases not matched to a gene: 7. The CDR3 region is CASSQLALSSYNEQFF. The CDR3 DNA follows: TGTGCCAGCAGCCAACTAGCGTTGAGCTCCTACAATGAGCAGTTCTTC.

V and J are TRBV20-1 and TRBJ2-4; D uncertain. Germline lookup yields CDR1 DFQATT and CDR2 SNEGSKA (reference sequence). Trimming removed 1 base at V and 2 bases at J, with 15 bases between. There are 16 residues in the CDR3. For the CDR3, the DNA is TGCAGTGCTAGAGCCCTGGTTCATATAACCAAAAACATTCAGTACTTC. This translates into CSARALVHITKNIQYF.